A selection of T cell receptor beta chains follows, all from one sample in a study of blood T cell repertoires in COVID-19. The method was immunoSEQ multiplex PCR; TCRdb's version includes in-frame clones alone and lacks a portion of them. The sample has about 230,000 clones; around 82% are singletons. Sequenced: peripheral blood. These receptors were collected from an older man with acute or convalescent COVID-19. CDR3s include the opening cysteine and the closing phenylalanine or tryptophan. The order of the fields is CDR3 DNA, CDR3 protein, clone size, V gene, J gene, D gene, CDR3 length. A D gene is named only where the DNA matches it firmly. Where a row states a size, it is once, few, many or the class of an expanded clone; other rows omit it.

CDR3nt: TGTGCCAGCGCGATCGCGGTGAGCTCCTACAATGAGCAGTTCTTC
CDR3aa: CASAIAVSSYNEQFF
abundance: once
v_gene: TRBV18
j_gene: TRBJ2-1
d_gene: .
len: 15

CDR3nt: TGCAGTGCTAGTCTAGCGGGAGGGCCCCGTTACGAGCAGTACTTC
CDR3aa: CSASLAGGPRYEQYF
abundance: .
v_gene: TRBV20-1
j_gene: TRBJ2-7
d_gene: TRBD2
len: 15

CDR3nt: TGTGCCAGCAGCTTAGCAGTTCGCAGGGAAGCTTTCTTT
CDR3aa: CASSLAVRREAFF
abundance: .
v_gene: TRBV11-2
j_gene: TRBJ1-1
d_gene: .
len: 13

CDR3nt: TGTGCCAGCAGCCAACGGGTCGCCGCCTCTGGAAACACCATATATTTT
CDR3aa: CASSQRVAASGNTIYF
abundance: .
v_gene: TRBV3-1/TRBV3-2
j_gene: TRBJ1-3
d_gene: .
len: 16

CDR3nt: TGCGCCAGCAGCTTGTGGGGGGACACTGAAGCTTTCTTT
CDR3aa: CASSLWGDTEAFF
abundance: .
v_gene: TRBV5-1
j_gene: TRBJ1-1
d_gene: .
len: 13

CDR3nt: TGTGCCAGCTCACCTCTAGCGGGGCTGCCCTACGAGCAGTACTTC
CDR3aa: CASSPLAGLPYEQYF
abundance: .
v_gene: TRBV18
j_gene: TRBJ2-7
d_gene: TRBD2
len: 15

CDR3nt: TGCGCCAGCAGCTTGGACACAGGGGTCAATCAGCCCCAGCATTTT
CDR3aa: CASSLDTGVNQPQHF
abundance: .
v_gene: TRBV5-1
j_gene: TRBJ1-5
d_gene: TRBD1
len: 15

CDR3nt: TGTGCCAGCAGCTTTGCCCTTGGGACAGACTACGAGCAGTACTTC
CDR3aa: CASSFALGTDYEQYF
abundance: .
v_gene: TRBV28
j_gene: TRBJ2-7
d_gene: TRBD1
len: 15

CDR3nt: TGTGCCTGGAATCCCCCGGTAACTAATGAAAAACTGTTTTTT
CDR3aa: CAWNPPVTNEKLFF
abundance: .
v_gene: TRBV30
j_gene: TRBJ1-4
d_gene: .
len: 14

CDR3nt: TGCGCCAGCAGCAGTCAGGGGAGTGGGATCAATCAGCCCCAGCATTTT
CDR3aa: CASSSQGSGINQPQHF
abundance: once
v_gene: TRBV4-1
j_gene: TRBJ1-5
d_gene: .
len: 16

CDR3nt: TGTGCCACCAGCAGAGCGGAGGGGTACGAGCAGTACTTC
CDR3aa: CATSRAEGYEQYF
abundance: .
v_gene: TRBV15
j_gene: TRBJ2-7
d_gene: .
len: 13

CDR3nt: TGCGCCAGCAGCTTGGATACTAGCGGCATGTACAATGAGCAGTTCTTC
CDR3aa: CASSLDTSGMYNEQFF
abundance: .
v_gene: TRBV5-1
j_gene: TRBJ2-1
d_gene: TRBD2
len: 16

CDR3nt: TGTGCCACCAGCAGAGATTATGGCGGAGCCTACCTCTCTGGAAACACCATATATTTT
CDR3aa: CATSRDYGGAYLSGNTIYF
abundance: .
v_gene: TRBV15
j_gene: TRBJ1-3
d_gene: .
len: 19

CDR3nt: TGTGCCAGCTCACCATCGTTAGAAGAGACCCAGTACTTC
CDR3aa: CASSPSLEETQYF
abundance: once
v_gene: TRBV18
j_gene: TRBJ2-5
d_gene: .
len: 13

CDR3nt: TGTGCCAGCATGAACGGGGGGCATGCCGGGGAGCTGTTTTTT
CDR3aa: CASMNGGHAGELFF
abundance: .
v_gene: TRBV28
j_gene: TRBJ2-2
d_gene: .
len: 14

CDR3nt: TGTGCCAGCAGCACGGGGACAAAAGAGACCCAGTACTTC
CDR3aa: CASSTGTKETQYF
abundance: once
v_gene: TRBV7-3
j_gene: TRBJ2-5
d_gene: .
len: 13

CDR3nt: TGTGCCACCACGGGCGGGCCCTCGGGTGGCTACACCTTC
CDR3aa: CATTGGPSGGYTF
abundance: once
v_gene: TRBV10-3
j_gene: TRBJ1-2
d_gene: .
len: 13

CDR3nt: TGTGCCAGCTCGACTAGTACACGAGAGACCCAGTACTTC
CDR3aa: CASSTSTRETQYF
abundance: .
v_gene: TRBV27
j_gene: TRBJ2-5
d_gene: .
len: 13

CDR3nt: TGTGCCAGCAGCTGGGCACAGGGGAATGAGCAGTTCTTC
CDR3aa: CASSWAQGNEQFF
abundance: .
v_gene: TRBV11-3
j_gene: TRBJ2-1
d_gene: TRBD1
len: 13

CDR3nt: TGTGTCAGCGGGACAGCGATCTATCCTTCACCCCTCCACTTT
CDR3aa: CVSGTAIYPSPLHF
abundance: .
v_gene: TRBV2
j_gene: TRBJ1-6
d_gene: TRBD1
len: 14

CDR3nt: TGTGCCAGCAGTCGACAGGGGGAAAACTACGAGCAGTACTTC
CDR3aa: CASSRQGENYEQYF
abundance: .
v_gene: TRBV2
j_gene: TRBJ2-7
d_gene: TRBD1
len: 14

CDR3nt: TGTGCCAGCAGTTGGGGACTAGCGGGAACGCTTGCAAGTGAGCAGTTCTTC
CDR3aa: CASSWGLAGTLASEQFF
abundance: .
v_gene: TRBV28
j_gene: TRBJ2-1
d_gene: TRBD2
len: 17

CDR3nt: TGTGCCAGCCGACGGACAGAAACTTCCAATGAGCAGTTCTTC
CDR3aa: CASRRTETSNEQFF
abundance: .
v_gene: TRBV2
j_gene: TRBJ2-1
d_gene: .
len: 14

CDR3nt: TGTGCCAGTAGTACCTGGGACTCCCGGCACGAGCAGTACTTC
CDR3aa: CASSTWDSRHEQYF
abundance: .
v_gene: TRBV19
j_gene: TRBJ2-7
d_gene: .
len: 14

CDR3nt: TGTGCCAGCAGCGGGGGCCAACAGGGCGCTTTCCGTGGCTACACCTTC
CDR3aa: CASSGGQQGAFRGYTF
abundance: .
v_gene: TRBV3-1/TRBV3-2
j_gene: TRBJ1-2
d_gene: .
len: 16

CDR3nt: TGTGCCAGCAGCTCGTTAAAGCTTGAAGCTTTCTTT
CDR3aa: CASSSLKLEAFF
abundance: .
v_gene: TRBV11-2
j_gene: TRBJ1-1
d_gene: .
len: 12

CDR3nt: TGCGCCAGCAGCAGACAGGGGGTTCAGGACAATGAGCAGTTCTTC
CDR3aa: CASSRQGVQDNEQFF
abundance: .
v_gene: TRBV5-1
j_gene: TRBJ2-1
d_gene: TRBD1
len: 15

CDR3nt: TGCGCCAGCAGCTTGGCAGACAGGGGGAACACTGAAGCTTTCTTT
CDR3aa: CASSLADRGNTEAFF
abundance: .
v_gene: TRBV5-1
j_gene: TRBJ1-1
d_gene: TRBD1
len: 15

CDR3nt: TGTGCCAGCTCAGAATACACAGGAAATTCTGGAAACACCATATATTTT
CDR3aa: CASSEYTGNSGNTIYF
abundance: .
v_gene: TRBV18
j_gene: TRBJ1-3
d_gene: .
len: 16

CDR3nt: TGTGCCAGCAACGACAGGGTGGATACTGAAGCTTTCTTT
CDR3aa: CASNDRVDTEAFF
abundance: .
v_gene: TRBV6-5
j_gene: TRBJ1-1
d_gene: TRBD1
len: 13

CDR3nt: TGTGCCAGCAGTTTATCGCCAAGGGGCGGGAGAACAGATACGCAGTATTTT
CDR3aa: CASSLSPRGGRTDTQYF
abundance: .
v_gene: TRBV27
j_gene: TRBJ2-3
d_gene: TRBD2
len: 17

CDR3nt: TGCGCCAGCAGCTTGTTGGGACTAGCCGGAGGGGACGAGCAGTACTTC
CDR3aa: CASSLLGLAGGDEQYF
abundance: .
v_gene: TRBV5-1
j_gene: TRBJ2-7
d_gene: TRBD2
len: 16

CDR3nt: TGTGCCAGCAGTACACAGGGCCCGGGGGGTACTGAAGCTTTCTTT
CDR3aa: CASSTQGPGGTEAFF
abundance: .
v_gene: TRBV6-5
j_gene: TRBJ1-1
d_gene: .
len: 15

CDR3nt: TGCAGCGTTGATAGCGGCACAGATACGCAGTATTTT
CDR3aa: CSVDSGTDTQYF
abundance: .
v_gene: TRBV29-1
j_gene: TRBJ2-3
d_gene: .
len: 12

CDR3nt: TGTGCCAGCAGTTTCCAGAACACTGAAGCTTTCTTT
CDR3aa: CASSFQNTEAFF
abundance: .
v_gene: TRBV12-3/TRBV12-4
j_gene: TRBJ1-1
d_gene: .
len: 12

CDR3nt: TGTGCCAGCAGCTTGGTAGGGGGAACTAATGAAAAACTGTTTTTT
CDR3aa: CASSLVGGTNEKLFF
abundance: .
v_gene: TRBV5-5
j_gene: TRBJ1-4
d_gene: .
len: 15

CDR3nt: TGTGCCAGCTCCCCGCGGGGTGTACAAGAGACCCAGTACTTC
CDR3aa: CASSPRGVQETQYF
abundance: .
v_gene: TRBV18
j_gene: TRBJ2-5
d_gene: .
len: 14

CDR3nt: TGTGCCAGCAGTGAGCGGGGTTTGGGCGAGCAGTACTTC
CDR3aa: CASSERGLGEQYF
abundance: .
v_gene: TRBV6-1
j_gene: TRBJ2-7
d_gene: .
len: 13

CDR3nt: TGTGCCAGCAGCCCGGCGGGGGGGATCGAGTATGGCTACACCTTC
CDR3aa: CASSPAGGIEYGYTF
abundance: .
v_gene: TRBV6-2/TRBV6-3
j_gene: TRBJ1-2
d_gene: .
len: 15

CDR3nt: TGTGCCAGCAGCCCCGGACTAGCGGGAGGAAAAGAGACCCAGTACTTC
CDR3aa: CASSPGLAGGKETQYF
abundance: once
v_gene: TRBV7-3
j_gene: TRBJ2-5
d_gene: TRBD2
len: 16

CDR3nt: TGTGCCAGTAGTATAGGCGGGAATTCCTACAATGAGCAGTTCTTC
CDR3aa: CASSIGGNSYNEQFF
abundance: .
v_gene: TRBV19
j_gene: TRBJ2-1
d_gene: .
len: 15

CDR3nt: TGCGCCAGCAGCCATTCGGGACAAAGCACAGATACGCAGTATTTT
CDR3aa: CASSHSGQSTDTQYF
abundance: .
v_gene: TRBV4-1
j_gene: TRBJ2-3
d_gene: .
len: 15

CDR3nt: TGTGCCAGTAGCTCAACCCTAGGCGGGGCTAGCGGAGACCAAGAGACCCAGTACTTC
CDR3aa: CASSSTLGGASGDQETQYF
abundance: .
v_gene: TRBV19
j_gene: TRBJ2-5
d_gene: TRBD2
len: 19

CDR3nt: TGTGCCAGCACCTTGGGGACTTCGTTTTGGCAGCCCCAGCATTTT
CDR3aa: CASTLGTSFWQPQHF
abundance: few
v_gene: TRBV28
j_gene: TRBJ1-5
d_gene: .
len: 15

CDR3nt: TGTGCCAGCAGCCTTGCGCAGGGTTCTCACGAGCAGTACTTC
CDR3aa: CASSLAQGSHEQYF
abundance: .
v_gene: TRBV5-5
j_gene: TRBJ2-7
d_gene: .
len: 14

CDR3nt: TGTGCCAGCAGCTTCAAGGACAGGGGCGGGAGAACTGAAGCTTTCTTT
CDR3aa: CASSFKDRGGRTEAFF
abundance: .
v_gene: TRBV11-1
j_gene: TRBJ1-1
d_gene: TRBD1
len: 16

CDR3nt: TGCGCCAGCAGCTTGGGAACCATACAGGGTCGGGGGCAGTACTTC
CDR3aa: CASSLGTIQGRGQYF
abundance: .
v_gene: TRBV5-1
j_gene: TRBJ2-7
d_gene: .
len: 15

CDR3nt: TGTGCCAGCAGCTCGACTAGCGGGACCGGCTACGAGCAGTACTTC
CDR3aa: CASSSTSGTGYEQYF
abundance: .
v_gene: TRBV11-1
j_gene: TRBJ2-7
d_gene: TRBD2
len: 15

CDR3nt: TGTGCCAGCAGTGGGCTGGAGACCCAGTACTTC
CDR3aa: CASSGLETQYF
abundance: .
v_gene: TRBV2
j_gene: TRBJ2-5
d_gene: .
len: 11

CDR3nt: TGTGCCAGTAGTATAACGAGGGAGGAGACCCAGTACTTC
CDR3aa: CASSITREETQYF
abundance: .
v_gene: TRBV19
j_gene: TRBJ2-5
d_gene: .
len: 13

CDR3nt: TGTGCCAGCTCACCCGACATTTCCACCATATATTTT
CDR3aa: CASSPDISTIYF
abundance: .
v_gene: TRBV18
j_gene: TRBJ1-3
d_gene: .
len: 12

CDR3nt: TGTGCCAGCGGAAGAGCGGGATATGCCGGGGAGCTGTTTTTT
CDR3aa: CASGRAGYAGELFF
abundance: .
v_gene: TRBV6-5
j_gene: TRBJ2-2
d_gene: TRBD2
len: 14

CDR3nt: TGTGCCAGCAGCAAAATCCCGGGACAGCAAGAGACCCAGTACTTC
CDR3aa: CASSKIPGQQETQYF
abundance: .
v_gene: TRBV7-2
j_gene: TRBJ2-5
d_gene: TRBD1
len: 15

CDR3nt: TGTGCCAGCAGCCCGCGGACTGAATCTAATGAAAAACTGTTTTTT
CDR3aa: CASSPRTESNEKLFF
abundance: .
v_gene: TRBV7-9
j_gene: TRBJ1-4
d_gene: .
len: 15

CDR3nt: TGTGCCAGCAGTTTAAGGGGGCCGGAGAACACTGAAGCTTTCTTT
CDR3aa: CASSLRGPENTEAFF
abundance: few
v_gene: TRBV27
j_gene: TRBJ1-1
d_gene: TRBD1
len: 15

CDR3nt: TGTGCCAGCAGTAGCGGACAGGGTTACGGCTACACCTTC
CDR3aa: CASSSGQGYGYTF
abundance: .
v_gene: TRBV6-5
j_gene: TRBJ1-2
d_gene: TRBD1
len: 13

CDR3nt: TGTGCCAGCAGCTTGGAGCCGACAGGGGGGGCCTACGAGCAGTACTTC
CDR3aa: CASSLEPTGGAYEQYF
abundance: .
v_gene: TRBV5-4
j_gene: TRBJ2-7
d_gene: TRBD1
len: 16

CDR3nt: TGTGCCAGCAGCTCGGGACAGCGAAGCACAGATACGCAGTATTTT
CDR3aa: CASSSGQRSTDTQYF
abundance: once
v_gene: TRBV11-2
j_gene: TRBJ2-3
d_gene: TRBD1
len: 15

CDR3nt: TGTGCCAGTAGTTCCCGGGCAGGGCTTGGTAACTATGGCTACACCTTC
CDR3aa: CASSSRAGLGNYGYTF
abundance: .
v_gene: TRBV19
j_gene: TRBJ1-2
d_gene: .
len: 16

CDR3nt: TGTGCTAGTTCCAGGCAGGGAATAACAGATACGCAGTATTTT
CDR3aa: CASSRQGITDTQYF
abundance: .
v_gene: TRBV12-5
j_gene: TRBJ2-3
d_gene: .
len: 14